This T cell receptor (beta chain) was documented in a study of shared clonotypes between healthy human individuals. Sequenced by immunoSEQ multiplex PCR; TCRdb stores in-frame clones only, minus some. This repertoire shows 1,400,000 or so clones, roughly 98.5% found once; its top ten account for 0.3% to 0.45%. Findings and limits, study-wide: Larger richness was generally estimated for naive than memory subsets.

Splitting the CD4+ cells yielded a CD45RA+ naive subset and a CD45RA-negative memory subset. The sample holds one count of this clone. Its cognate antigen is unknown. This CDR3 contains 12 residues. Trimming cost V 7 bases and J 3 bases; bases outside gene matches: 2. Germline V lookup: CDR1 MDHEN, CDR2 SYDVKM. This clonotype was sampled from a man aged 25-45 years in good health. The rearrangement links TRBV28 to TRBJ2-7; 8 nucleotides agree with TRBD1. The sample taken for sequencing was naive CD4+ T cells sorted from blood. Subset defined: CD45RA+ positively selected. The CDR3 bases are TGTGCCAGCAAAGACAGGGGCTACGAGCAGTACTTC. This encodes CASKDRGYEQYF.